This T cell receptor beta chain was retrieved from a study of CD8 T cells in Susac syndrome. Whole-study context: Sequenced Susac syndrome patients included six with clinically active disease and about eight in remission.

V was pared by 4 bases and J by 4 bases, with 8 bases of the junction left unmatched. CDR3 length equals 14 residues. Germline V gene data show CDR1 as SGHRS and CDR2 as YFSETQ. CD8+ and CD4+ T cells from blood underwent TCR beta sequencing. Negative isolation yielded CD4+ and CD8+ T cells, and FACS enriched TEMRA cells. With random hexamers, reverse transcription was performed on about 0.5 to 1 ug of RNA. TCRdb re-analysed the immunoSEQ multiplex PCR reads in MiXCR, keeping a single row per CDR3 protein. The sample lists hundreds of thousands of distinct CDR3 sequences; 96% were seen once. The V and J genes are TRBV5-1 and TRBJ2-7, with 7 bases matching TRBD2. This TCR was recovered from a human donor with Susac syndrome. Sequencing input: CD4+ T cells from PBMCs. CDR3 in amino acids: CASSERTSEYEQYF. In nucleotides, the CDR3 is TGCGCCAGCAGCGAACGGACTAGTGAGTACGAGCAGTACTTC.